This T cell receptor beta chain derives from a study of Tregs in tolerant kidney transplant recipients. This CDR3 is 11 amino acids long. Trimming shortened V by 6 bases and J by 6 bases, and 9 bases separated the two germline ends. The germline V gene encodes CDR1 MDHEN and CDR2 SYDVKM. The table came from immunoSEQ multiplex PCR; TCRdb's copy has only in-frame clones and leaves some out. The sample has approximately 98,000 clones, 90% seen once. This sequence was found in a human donor who received a combined kidney and bone marrow transplant. The source was CD4+ T cells from blood, collected before the transplant. The genes are TRBV28 and TRBJ2-7, with D maybe TRBD2 (6 bases). CDR3 protein: CASRREFEQYF. CDR3 nucleotides: TGTGCCAGCAGGCGGGAATTCGAGCAGTACTTC.